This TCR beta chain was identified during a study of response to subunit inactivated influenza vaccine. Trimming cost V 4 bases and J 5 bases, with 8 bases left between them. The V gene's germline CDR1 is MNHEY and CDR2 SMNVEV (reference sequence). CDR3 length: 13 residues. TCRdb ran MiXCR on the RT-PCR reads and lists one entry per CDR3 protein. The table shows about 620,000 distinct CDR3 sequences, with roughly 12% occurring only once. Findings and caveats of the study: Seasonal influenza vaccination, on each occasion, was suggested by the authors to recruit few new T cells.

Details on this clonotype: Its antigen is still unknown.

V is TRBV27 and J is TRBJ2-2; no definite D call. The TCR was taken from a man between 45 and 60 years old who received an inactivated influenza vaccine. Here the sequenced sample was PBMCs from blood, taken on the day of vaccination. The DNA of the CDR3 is TGTGCCAGCAGTTACCCCAGGACCGGGGAGCTGTTTTTT. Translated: CASSYPRTGELFF.